The rows below give T cell receptor beta chains drawn from one sample of a study of blood T cell repertoires in COVID-19. Sequenced by immunoSEQ multiplex PCR; TCRdb stores in-frame clones only, minus some. The sample includes roughly 310,000 clones, about 89% of them seen just once. The sample taken for sequencing was PBMCs or T cells enriched from blood (not recorded which). The receptors were sampled from a woman in her thirties or forties who had recovered from COVID-19. CDR3s include the opening cysteine and the closing phenylalanine or tryptophan.

TRBJ1-1	TRBV7-3	CASSGRTGTPFF
TRBJ2-7	TRBV5-1	CASSLAGGLGSYEQYF
TRBJ2-2	TRBV7-2	CASSPRTSGSGELFF
TRBJ2-5	TRBV6-5	CASWSSGRETQYF
TRBJ2-1	TRBV5-1	CASSSGRGSSYNEQFF
TRBJ2-3	TRBV2	CASSEAGLAGGASTDTQYF
TRBJ1-6	TRBV27	CASNPGQGNSPLHF
TRBJ2-3	TRBV10-3	CAINGLAGADTQYF
TRBJ1-2	TRBV20-1	CSADPDYGYTF
TRBJ2-3	TRBV6-5	CASSIDRGKDTQYF
TRBJ2-5	TRBV2	CASTQLSGRETQYF
TRBJ1-2	TRBV28	CASSLQEATYGYTF
TRBJ1-3	TRBV29-1	CSVGESSGNTIYF
TRBJ1-1	TRBV29-1	CSVDSYDRGWHTEAFF
TRBJ1-4	TRBV6-6	CASSYGTVNEKLFF
TRBJ1-2	TRBV10-3	CAISESGRVDGYTF
TRBJ1-1	TRBV12-2	CASRLPDRGKTEAFF
TRBJ1-1	TRBV6-2/TRBV6-3	CASSRQGPSTFF
TRBJ2-7	TRBV10-2	CASSSLAGASYEQYF
TRBJ1-6	TRBV7-2	CASSLGRGNSYNSPLHF
TRBJ2-1	TRBV2	CASSGPGLEGGRVSNEQFF
TRBJ1-1	TRBV28	CASSPTGALGEAFF
TRBJ2-2	TRBV21-1	CASSSRGGGGRRELFF
TRBJ2-7	TRBV7-9	CASSPPRGPTSNEQYF
TRBJ2-3	TRBV10-1	CASSESLSGAWDTQYF
TRBJ1-1	TRBV9	CASSVEGGRGEAFF
TRBJ1-3	TRBV30	CAWSVRRTLSSGNTIYF
TRBJ1-3	TRBV7-6	CASSLTVSGNTIYF
TRBJ1-4	TRBV10-3	CATSGNYRSNNEKLFF
TRBJ2-2	TRBV7-3	CASSSSGVGTGELFF
TRBJ2-3	TRBV28	CASSSYWDSLSTDTQYF
TRBJ1-4	TRBV28	CASSLEGATNEKLFF
TRBJ1-1	TRBV30	CAWSLSTGNTEAFF
TRBJ1-4	TRBV29-1	CSVAVATNEKLFF
TRBJ2-7	TRBV7-8	CASSLSTYEQYF
TRBJ1-5	TRBV2	CASRFGGGNQPQHF
TRBJ1-2	TRBV18	CASSPTVQTGFNGYTF
TRBJ2-3	TRBV11-3	CASGQVVKDGTDTQYF
TRBJ2-7	TRBV11-3	CASSGGRAAYEQYF
TRBJ2-3	TRBV19	CASSATSGGFSDTQYF
TRBJ2-2	TRBV7-8	CATIIPGTGVVGELFF
TRBJ1-2	TRBV9	CASGAKASGSGYGYTF
TRBJ2-1	TRBV19	CASSRAGGDEQFF
TRBJ1-5	TRBV29-1	CSVDASGRGEPQHF
TRBJ2-2	TRBV11-2	CASSFGGAGELFF
TRBJ2-5	TRBV5-1	CASSWTGTGKQETQYF
TRBJ2-1	TRBV7-2	CASSLAGGAYNEQFF
TRBJ1-4	TRBV11-3	CASSSREGPNEKLFF
TRBJ2-5	TRBV5-6	CASSPVGQGWGETQYF
TRBJ1-5	TRBV27	CASSRWPPGAGQPQHF
TRBJ1-5	TRBV4-3	CASSQDRPGNNQPQHF
TRBJ2-1	TRBV7-3	CASSFSGLWGEQFF
TRBJ1-3	TRBV14	CATAPDLGNTIYF
TRBJ1-6	TRBV28	CASSGTGGNSPLHF